One and the same sample provided the 8 T cell receptor beta chains below, sequenced in a study of T cell changes during pregnancy in multiple sclerosis. Profiling relied on immunoSEQ multiplex PCR, and the TCRdb table lists in-frame clones only, not all of them. This sample has more than 65,000 clones, with roughly 90% found just once. The source was peripheral blood, collected after pregnancy. These receptors originate from a female donor in good health, enrolled as a control in a pregnancy study.

The CDR3 protein is CASRPTTGGADGYTF. CDR3 nucleotide sequence: TGTGCCAGCAGACCTACCACAGGGGGCGCGGATGGCTACACCTTC. This chain links TRBV7-8 with TRBJ1-2; 9 bases are shared with TRBD1. Looked up from germline, CDR1 is SGHVS and CDR2 is FQNEAQ. This CDR3 has 15 amino acids. With 6 bases clipped from V and 6 bases from J, the junction kept 11 bases outside the gene matches.

As concerns this clone: Other DNA sequences of this sample code for an identical CDR3. The chain has TRBV30 and TRBJ1-1; no definite D call. Germline V gene lookup returns CDR1 GTSNPN and CDR2 SVGIG (reference sequence). The V end lost 0 bases, the J end lost 1 base, and 6 bases lay between the germline ends. The CDR3 sequence is 13 residues long. In DNA, the CDR3 is TGTGCCTGGAGTGTTCGGGGGAACACTGAAGCTTTCTTT. Protein: CAWSVRGNTEAFF.

The gene calls are TRBV15 and TRBJ1-1, with TRBD1 identical over 10 bases. With V trimmed by 3 bases and J by 5 bases, 3 bases remained unmatched. Germline V gives CDR1 LNHNV, CDR2 YYDKDF (reference sequence). The CDR3 covers 14 residues. The CDR3, as DNA: TGTGCCACCAGCAGGACAGGGGGCCGGACTGAAGCTTTCTTT. It translates to CATSRTGGRTEAFF.

The sample holds one count of this clone. The CDR3 DNA reads as TGTGCCAGCAGCTTAGGTGTGACAGGGGAACATGAGCAGTTCTTC. This codes for CASSLGVTGEHEQFF. The V gene is TRBV7-9, the J gene TRBJ2-1; 8 bases align to TRBD1. The germline V gene has CDR1 SEHNR and CDR2 FQNEAQ (reference sequence). V lost 1 base to trimming and J lost 8 bases; unmatched junction nucleotides: 7. This CDR3 has 15 residues. The full variable domain, rest sourced from reference TRBV7-9 and TRBJ2-1, is DTGVSQNPRHKITKRGQNVTFRCDPISEHNRLYWYRQTLGQGPEFLTYFQNEAQLEKSRLLSDRFSAERPKGSFSTLEIQRTEQGDSAMYLCASSLGVTGEHEQFFGPGTRLTVL.

CDR3 coding DNA: TGTGCCAGCAGCTCGGACAGCCTAGCCAAAAACATTCAGTACTTC. Translating it yields CASSSDSLAKNIQYF. This sequence joins TRBV5-6 and TRBJ2-4; TRBD1 might be the D (6 bases). There are 15 residues in the CDR3. Per germline, CDR1 SGHDT and CDR2 YYEEEE. The V and J ends lost 3 bases and 0 bases respectively, with 10 bases between them.

The chain joins TRBV11-2 to TRBJ2-2, with a possible D match to TRBD2 (5 bases). The V and J ends lost 5 bases and 4 bases respectively, with 14 bases between them. Germline V CDR1 and CDR2: SGHAT, FQNNGV. This CDR3 is built from 15 residues. DNA for the CDR3: TGTGCCAGCAGCCTCGACGCGGACTTCACCGGGGAGCTGTTTTTT. It encodes CASSLDADFTGELFF.

This clone was picked up one time. The J gene is TRBJ1-4, the V gene TRBV4-1; 7 bases line up with TRBD1. The CDR3 totals 13 residues. Trimming cost V 2 bases and J 14 bases; bases outside gene matches: 8. Looked up from germline, CDR1 is MGHRA and CDR2 is YSYEKL. The DNA for the CDR3 is TGCGCCAGCAGCCAACCGGACAGGACGGTGCTGTTTTTT. Its protein product is CASSQPDRTVLFF.

This chain connects TRBV28 to TRBJ1-4, with D possibly TRBD1 on 6 matching bases. The CDR3 sequence is 13 residues long. Trimming shortened V by 6 bases and J by 4 bases, and 9 bases separated the two germline ends. CDR1 MDHEN and CDR2 SYDVKM come from the germline V gene. CDR3 amino acids: CASRTGRNEKLFF. The CDR3, as DNA: TGTGCCAGCAGAACAGGGCGTAATGAAAAACTGTTTTTT. The entire variable domain, with the rest obtained from reference TRBV28 and TRBJ1-4, is as follows: DVKVTQSSRYLVKRTGEKVFLECVQDMDHENMFWYRQDPGLGLRLIYFSYDVKMKEKGDIPEGYSVSREKKERFSLILESASTNQTSMYLCASRTGRNEKLFFGSGTQLSVL.